Listed below are T cell receptor beta chains from one sample, sequenced in a study of molecular identifiers for immune sequencing clone quantification. One entry per CDR3 protein, called by TCRdb with MiXCR from the PCR reads. This table holds 88,000 or so distinct CDR3 sequences, 20% to 25% found once. Sequenced: naive CD8+ T cells from blood, with Jurkat cell RNA spiked in. Source of these receptors: a human donor in good health. Some libraries in this study had Jurkat cell RNA spiked in. CDR3s include the opening cysteine and the closing phenylalanine or tryptophan. D genes are given only for firm matches. Clone size appears in some rows only: once, few, many, or a class for an expanded clone.

TRBV11-2	NA	NA	TRBJ2-1	CASSFSRGAFEQFF	TGTGCCAGCAGTTTTAGCAGGGGGGCCTTCGAGCAGTTCTTC
TRBV4-3	many	NA	TRBJ2-7	CASSQDRAGTRYEQYF	TGCGCCAGCAGCCAAGATCGGGCGGGAACCCGCTACGAGCAGTACTTC
TRBV15	NA	NA	TRBJ2-3	CATSRRVGGSTDTQYF	TGTGCCACCAGCAGAAGGGTCGGGGGATCCACAGATACGCAGTATTTT
TRBV20-1	many	TRBD2	TRBJ2-3	CSARDHQRERDTQYF	TGCAGTGCTAGAGATCATCAGCGGGAGAGGGATACGCAGTATTTT
TRBV9	few	NA	TRBJ2-5	CASSVSQGSQETQYF	TGTGCCAGCAGCGTGTCCCAAGGGAGCCAAGAGACCCAGTACTTC
TRBV6-5	NA	NA	TRBJ1-1	CASSYSPIDWGLQNTEAFF	TGTGCCAGCAGTTATTCACCCATAGATTGGGGGTTGCAGAACACTGAAGCTTTCTTT
TRBV9	NA	TRBD1	TRBJ2-7	CASSPYRGGEQYF	TGTGCCAGCAGCCCTTACAGGGGTGGCGAGCAGTACTTC
TRBV29-1	NA	TRBD1	TRBJ2-7	CSVEERRDRFKGSAYEQYF	TGCAGCGTTGAAGAAAGGAGGGACAGGTTTAAGGGGTCGGCCTACGAGCAGTACTTC
TRBV5-6	NA	NA	TRBJ2-3	CASSSPLTRGKDTQYF	TGCGCCAGCAGCTCACCGTTGACAAGGGGCAAAGATACGCAGTATTTT
TRBV7-8	many	NA	TRBJ1-1	CASSDMGGSEAFF	TGTGCCAGCAGTGACATGGGGGGCTCTGAAGCTTTCTTT
TRBV28	few	TRBD2	TRBJ2-1	CASRTSGSDEQFF	TGTGCCAGTCGGACTAGCGGGAGTGATGAGCAGTTCTTC
TRBV19	many	NA	TRBJ1-4	CASSTPWKDRFDDEKLFF	TGTGCCAGTAGCACCCCTTGGAAGGACAGATTTGATGATGAAAAACTGTTTTTT
TRBV20-1	many	TRBD1	TRBJ1-5	CSAVGQGNQPQHF	TGCAGTGCTGTGGGACAGGGGAATCAGCCCCAGCATTTT
TRBV28	few	NA	TRBJ2-1	CASSLVEGDHDEQFF	TGTGCCAGCAGTTTAGTCGAGGGAGACCATGATGAGCAGTTCTTC
TRBV6-5	many	NA	TRBJ1-3	CASSYRPAGNTIYF	TGTGCCAGCAGTTACCGCCCGGCTGGAAACACCATATATTTT
TRBV9	many	NA	TRBJ2-2	CASSINTGELFF	TGTGCCAGCAGCATTAACACCGGGGAGCTGTTTTTT
TRBV27	NA	NA	TRBJ2-2	CASSVGGELFF	TGTGCCAGCAGTGTCGGCGGGGAGCTGTTTTTT
TRBV6-2/TRBV6-3	many	NA	TRBJ2-2	CASSYLTGELFF	TGTGCCAGCAGTTACCTTACCGGGGAGCTGTTTTTT
TRBV6-1	many	TRBD1	TRBJ2-7	CASSGLGQAYEQYF	TGTGCCAGCAGTGGCTTGGGACAGGCCTACGAGCAGTACTTC
TRBV6-5	many	TRBD1	TRBJ1-3	CASSRDRGLGNTIYF	TGTGCCAGCAGTCGGGACAGGGGGCTTGGAAACACCATATATTTT
TRBV6-6	many	NA	TRBJ1-1	CASSRQAEAFF	TGTGCCAGCAGCCGACAGGCTGAAGCTTTCTTT
TRBV24-1	many	TRBD1	TRBJ2-2	CATSGLQGRAGELFF	TGTGCCACCAGTGGTCTACAGGGGAGAGCCGGGGAGCTGTTTTTT
TRBV7-9	many	NA	TRBJ1-1	CASSLEGTQGTEAFF	TGTGCCAGCAGCTTAGAAGGGACCCAGGGGACTGAAGCTTTCTTT
TRBV7-8	many	TRBD1	TRBJ1-1	CASSSPDRGNTEAFF	TGTGCCAGCAGCTCGCCCGACAGGGGGAACACTGAAGCTTTCTTT
TRBV27	NA	NA	TRBJ2-1	CASSASPYNVQFF	TGTGCCAGCAGCGCTTCTCCTTACAATGTGCAGTTCTTC
TRBV19	NA	NA	TRBJ1-1	CASNWGGTEAFF	TGTGCCAGTAATTGGGGTGGGACTGAAGCTTTCTTT
TRBV14	NA	NA	TRBJ2-5	CASSQEVEETQYF	TGTGCCAGCAGCCAAGAAGTCGAGGAGACCCAGTACTTC
TRBV19	few	TRBD1	TRBJ1-5	CASSSRTGRNQPQHF	TGTGCCAGTAGTTCCAGGACAGGCCGCAATCAGCCCCAGCATTTT
TRBV15	many	TRBD1	TRBJ2-7	CATSRERQGYEQYF	TGTGCCACCAGCAGGGAACGACAGGGCTACGAGCAGTACTTC
TRBV28	many	TRBD1	TRBJ1-5	CASSLRYRGHNQPQHF	TGTGCCAGCAGTTTAAGGTACAGGGGGCATAATCAGCCCCAGCATTTT
TRBV6-1	many	NA	TRBJ2-7	CASNPLGLSYEQYF	TGTGCCAGCAATCCCCTCGGGCTGTCCTACGAGCAGTACTTC
TRBV20-1	many	NA	TRBJ1-1	CSAGGPTNTEAFF	TGCAGTGCCGGGGGACCGACGAACACTGAAGCTTTCTTT
TRBV2	few	NA	TRBJ2-7	CASTEGYEQYF	TGTGCCAGCACTGAGGGATACGAGCAGTACTTC
TRBV11-2	NA	NA	TRBJ2-5	CASSSPLQETKYF	TGTGCCAGCAGCTCTCCCCTCCAAGAGACCAAGTACTTC
TRBV20-1	many	TRBD1	TRBJ1-1	CSARDRGLNTEAFF	TGCAGTGCTAGGGACAGGGGGCTGAACACTGAAGCTTTCTTT
TRBV28	many	NA	TRBJ2-7	CASSFRGHANEQYF	TGTGCCAGCAGTTTCAGGGGCCATGCGAACGAGCAGTACTTC
TRBV6-5	NA	NA	TRBJ2-2	CASSYRRPRGSNTGKLFF	TGTGCCAGCAGTTACAGGAGGCCACGGGGATCGAACACCGGGAAGCTGTTTTTT
TRBV5-1	NA	NA	TRBJ2-5	CASSLGQSIIETQYF	TGCGCCAGCAGCTTGGGACAGAGTATAATAGAGACCCAGTACTTC
TRBV7-9	NA	NA	TRBJ2-2	CASIPLKGAGELFF	TGTGCCAGCATCCCACTAAAAGGGGCCGGGGAGCTGTTTTTT
TRBV10-3	NA	TRBD1	TRBJ1-1	CAISESTGQGKNTEAFF	TGTGCCATCAGTGAGTCGACGGGACAGGGCAAGAACACTGAAGCTTTCTTT
TRBV28	many	TRBD1	TRBJ2-1	CASSEPRDRLNNEQFF	TGTGCCAGCAGTGAACCCCGGGACAGGCTCAACAATGAGCAGTTCTTC
TRBV30	NA	NA	TRBJ2-1	CAWSLSRGNEQFF	TGTGCCTGGAGTCTTTCCAGGGGCAATGAGCAGTTCTTC
TRBV7-6	once	TRBD2	TRBJ2-3	CASSPLAGAYDTQYF	TGTGCCAGCAGCCCACTAGCGGGGGCATATGATACGCAGTATTTT
TRBV6-1	NA	TRBD1	TRBJ2-5	CASSEWTGWEETQYF	TGTGCCAGCAGTGAATGGACAGGGTGGGAAGAGACCCAGTACTTC
TRBV29-1	many	NA	TRBJ2-7	CSVVYDYEQYF	TGCAGCGTTGTGTATGATTACGAGCAGTACTTC
TRBV19	few	NA	TRBJ1-1	CASNLGNTEAFF	TGTGCCAGTAATCTGGGGAACACTGAAGCTTTCTTT
TRBV4-1	NA	NA	TRBJ1-1	CASSRSYGSTEAFF	TGCGCCAGCAGCCGTAGTTACGGATCCACTGAAGCTTTCTTT
TRBV29-1	few	NA	TRBJ1-6	CSVGEQGSPLHF	TGCAGCGTTGGGGAACAGGGATCACCCCTCCACTTT
TRBV7-9	many	TRBD1	TRBJ2-7	CASTSGTGYEQYF	TGTGCCAGCACCTCCGGGACAGGCTACGAGCAGTACTTC
TRBV4-3	many	TRBD2	TRBJ2-1	CASSLPASGGFDEQFF	TGCGCCAGCAGCCTCCCCGCTAGCGGGGGATTCGATGAGCAGTTCTTC
TRBV4-3	few	NA	TRBJ2-7	CASSQDRGAFSYEQYF	TGCGCCAGCAGCCAGGACCGCGGGGCCTTCTCCTACGAGCAGTACTTC
TRBV11-2	many	NA	TRBJ2-7	CASTLGPGYEQYF	TGTGCCAGCACCCTAGGACCTGGCTACGAGCAGTACTTC
TRBV20-1	many	TRBD2	TRBJ2-7	CSAPGLAGGYEQYF	TGCAGTGCTCCTGGACTAGCGGGAGGGTACGAGCAGTACTTC
TRBV5-1	NA	TRBD1	TRBJ2-1	CASSLGTGGVGNEQFF	TGCGCCAGCAGCTTGGGGACAGGGGGAGTGGGGAATGAGCAGTTCTTC
TRBV12-3/TRBV12-4	NA	TRBD1	TRBJ2-5	CASSFQGAETQYF	TGTGCCAGCAGTTTTCAGGGGGCAGAGACCCAGTACTTC